Detailed here is one T cell receptor (beta chain). Antigen specificity is unknown. Positively selected for CCR7, the CD45RO-negative cells used as naive CD8 cells excluded terminally differentiated effector memory CD45RA+ cells. Only in-frame clones appear in the TCRdb table, and some are missing; sequencing was by immunoSEQ multiplex PCR. The sample records some 2.1 million clones, approximately 94% being singletons. The data were taken from a study of shared clonotypes between healthy human individuals. Study-level results: Larger richness was generally estimated for naive than memory subsets. Non-shared clonotypes showed lower generation probabilities than clonotypes common to all four donors. Clonotype sharing among donors likely depends on sequencing depth. Several donors showed sharing of approximately 5% of naive CD4 clonotypes.

With 5 bases clipped from V and 6 bases from J, the junction kept 5 bases outside the gene matches. The CDR3 is 13 residues long. Germline values: CDR1 LNHNV, CDR2 YYDKDF (reference sequence). The specimen sequenced was naive CD8+ T cells sorted from blood. The receptor was derived from a man aged 18 to 30 in good health. J is TRBJ1-1 and V is TRBV15, with TRBD1 identical over 8 bases. CDR3 sequence: CATSPDRGAEAFF. The CDR3, as DNA: TGTGCCACCAGCCCAGACAGGGGAGCTGAAGCTTTCTTT.